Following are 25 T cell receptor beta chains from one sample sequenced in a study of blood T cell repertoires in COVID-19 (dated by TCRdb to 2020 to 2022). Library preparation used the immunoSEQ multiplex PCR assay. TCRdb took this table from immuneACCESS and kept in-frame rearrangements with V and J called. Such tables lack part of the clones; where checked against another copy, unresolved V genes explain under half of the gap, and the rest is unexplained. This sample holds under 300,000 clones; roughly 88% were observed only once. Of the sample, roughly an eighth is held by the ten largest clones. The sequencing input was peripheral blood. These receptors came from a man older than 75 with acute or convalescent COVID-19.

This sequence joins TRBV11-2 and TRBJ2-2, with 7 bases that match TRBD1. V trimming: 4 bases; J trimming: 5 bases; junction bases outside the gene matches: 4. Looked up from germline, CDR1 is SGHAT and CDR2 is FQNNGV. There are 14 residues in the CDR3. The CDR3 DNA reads TGTGCCAGCAGCTCCTGGACAGGAACCGGGGAGCTGTTTTTT. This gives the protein CASSSWTGTGELFF.

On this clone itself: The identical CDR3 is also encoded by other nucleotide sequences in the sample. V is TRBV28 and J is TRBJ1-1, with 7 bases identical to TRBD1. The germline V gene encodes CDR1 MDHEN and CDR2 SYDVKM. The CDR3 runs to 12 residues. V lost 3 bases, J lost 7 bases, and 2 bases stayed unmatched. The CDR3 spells CASSLGQLEAFF. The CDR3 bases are TGTGCCAGCAGTTTGGGACAGCTTGAAGCTTTCTTT.

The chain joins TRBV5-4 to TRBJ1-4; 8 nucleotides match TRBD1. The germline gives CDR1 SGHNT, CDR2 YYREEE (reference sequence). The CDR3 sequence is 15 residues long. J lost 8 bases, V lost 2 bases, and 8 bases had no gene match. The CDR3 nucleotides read TGTGCCAGCAGCTTTGGCCAGGGGGCGTTGGAAAAACTGTTTTTT. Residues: CASSFGQGALEKLFF.

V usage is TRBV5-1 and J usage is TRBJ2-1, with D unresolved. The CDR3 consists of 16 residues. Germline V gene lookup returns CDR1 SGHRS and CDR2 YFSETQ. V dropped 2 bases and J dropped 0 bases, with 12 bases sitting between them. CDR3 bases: TGCGCCAGCAGCTTCCTAGGCCCTGACTCCTACAATGAGCAGTTCTTC. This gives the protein CASSFLGPDSYNEQFF.

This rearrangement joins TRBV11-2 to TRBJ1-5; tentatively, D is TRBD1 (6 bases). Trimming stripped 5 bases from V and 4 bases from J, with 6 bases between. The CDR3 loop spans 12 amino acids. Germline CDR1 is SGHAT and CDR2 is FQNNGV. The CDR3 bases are TGTGCCAGCAGCCAGGGGAATCAGCCCCAGCATTTT. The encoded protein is CASSQGNQPQHF.

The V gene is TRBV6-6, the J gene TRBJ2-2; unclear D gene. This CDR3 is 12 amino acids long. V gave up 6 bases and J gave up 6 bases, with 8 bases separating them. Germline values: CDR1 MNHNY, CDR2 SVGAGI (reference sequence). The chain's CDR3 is CASSFSSGELFF. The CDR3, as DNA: TGTGCCAGCAGCTTTAGCTCCGGGGAGCTGTTTTTT.

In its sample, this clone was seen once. The CDR3 reads CASSEAGQVLGKLFF. CDR3 nucleotides: TGTGCCAGCAGTGAAGCGGGACAGGTACTCGGAAAACTGTTTTTT. This rearrangement joins TRBV2 to TRBJ1-4, with 8 bases that match TRBD1. The ends lost 0 bases at V and 10 bases at J; junction bases unmatched: 7. Germline V gene sequence: CDR1 SNHLY, CDR2 FYNNEI. CDR3 size: 15 residues.

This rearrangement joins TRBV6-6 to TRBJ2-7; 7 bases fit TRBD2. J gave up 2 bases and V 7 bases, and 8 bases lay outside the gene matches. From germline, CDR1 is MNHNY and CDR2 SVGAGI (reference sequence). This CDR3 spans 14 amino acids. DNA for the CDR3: TGTGCCAGCACCCCGGGAGGTCCGCCCTACGAGCAGTACTTC. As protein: CASTPGGPPYEQYF.

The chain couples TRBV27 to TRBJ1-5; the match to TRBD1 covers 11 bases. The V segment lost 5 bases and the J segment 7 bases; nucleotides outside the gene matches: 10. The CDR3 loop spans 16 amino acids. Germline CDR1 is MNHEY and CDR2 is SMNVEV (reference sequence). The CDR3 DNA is TGTGCCAGCAGTCCACTTATAGGGGACAGGGGGCAGCCCCAGCATTTT. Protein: CASSPLIGDRGQPQHF.

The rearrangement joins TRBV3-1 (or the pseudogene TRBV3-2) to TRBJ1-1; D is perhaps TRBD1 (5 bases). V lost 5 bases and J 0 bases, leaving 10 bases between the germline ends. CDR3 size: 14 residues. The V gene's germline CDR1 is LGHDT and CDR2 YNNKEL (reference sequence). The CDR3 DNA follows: TGTGCCAGCAGCTGGGGGGAAATGAACACTGAAGCTTTCTTT. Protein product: CASSWGEMNTEAFF.

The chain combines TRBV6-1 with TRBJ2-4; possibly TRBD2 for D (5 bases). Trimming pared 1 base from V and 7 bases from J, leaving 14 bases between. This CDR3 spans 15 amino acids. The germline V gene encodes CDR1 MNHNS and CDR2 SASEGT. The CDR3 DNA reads TGTGCCAGCAGTGAAGGAGGGCTGCCAAAGAACATTCAGTACTTC. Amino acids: CASSEGGLPKNIQYF.

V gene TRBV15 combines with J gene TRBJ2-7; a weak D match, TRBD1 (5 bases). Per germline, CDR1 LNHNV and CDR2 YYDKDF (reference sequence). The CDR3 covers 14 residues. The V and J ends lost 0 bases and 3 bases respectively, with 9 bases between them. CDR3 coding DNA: TGTGCCACCAGCAGAGATAAGGGGCTCTACGAGCAGTACTTC. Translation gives CATSRDKGLYEQYF.

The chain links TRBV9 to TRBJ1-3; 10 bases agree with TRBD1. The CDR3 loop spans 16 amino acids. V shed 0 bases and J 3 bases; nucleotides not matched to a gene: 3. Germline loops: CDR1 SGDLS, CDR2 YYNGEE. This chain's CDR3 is CASSVGQGARGNTIYF. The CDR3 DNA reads TGTGCCAGCAGCGTAGGACAGGGGGCTCGTGGAAACACCATATATTTT.

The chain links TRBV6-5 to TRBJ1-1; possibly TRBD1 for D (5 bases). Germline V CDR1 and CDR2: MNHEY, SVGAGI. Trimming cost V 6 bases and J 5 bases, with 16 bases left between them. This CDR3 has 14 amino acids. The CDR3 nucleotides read TGTGCCAGCAGGAGTTTGGGGGAGGGGACTGAAGCTTTCTTT. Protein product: CASRSLGEGTEAFF.

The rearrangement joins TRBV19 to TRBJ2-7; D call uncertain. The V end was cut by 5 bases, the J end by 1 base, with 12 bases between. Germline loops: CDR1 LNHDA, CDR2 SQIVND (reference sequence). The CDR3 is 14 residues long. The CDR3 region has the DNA TGTGCCAGTAGTCGCGGCCTCTCTTCCTACGAGCAGTACTTC. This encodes CASSRGLSSYEQYF.

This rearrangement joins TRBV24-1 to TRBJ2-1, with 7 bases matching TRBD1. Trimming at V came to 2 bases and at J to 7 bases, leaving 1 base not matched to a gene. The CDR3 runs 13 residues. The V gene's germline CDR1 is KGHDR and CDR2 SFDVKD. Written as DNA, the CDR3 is TGTGCCACCAGTGATTCGACAGGGAATGAGCAGTTCTTC. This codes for CATSDSTGNEQFF.

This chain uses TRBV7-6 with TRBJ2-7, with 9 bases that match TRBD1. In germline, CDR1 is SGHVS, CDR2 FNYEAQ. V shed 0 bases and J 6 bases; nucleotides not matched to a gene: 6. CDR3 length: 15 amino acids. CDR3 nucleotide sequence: TGTGCCAGCAGCTTAGCGGGACAGGGCGTCGGCGAGCAGTACTTC. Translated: CASSLAGQGVGEQYF.

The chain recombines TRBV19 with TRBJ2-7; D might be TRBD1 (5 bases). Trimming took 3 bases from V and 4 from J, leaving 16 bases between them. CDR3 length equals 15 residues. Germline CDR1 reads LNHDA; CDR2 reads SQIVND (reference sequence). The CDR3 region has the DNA TGTGCCAGTAGTATCGGACACCAAGGGCTATACGAGCAGTACTTC. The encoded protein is CASSIGHQGLYEQYF.

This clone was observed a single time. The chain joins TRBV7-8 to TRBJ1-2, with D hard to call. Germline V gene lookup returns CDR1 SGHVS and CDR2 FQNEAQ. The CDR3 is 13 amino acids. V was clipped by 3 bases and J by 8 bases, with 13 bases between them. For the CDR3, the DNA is TGTGCCAGCAGCTTTGGACCTCCGGGAGGCTACACCTTC. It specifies CASSFGPPGGYTF.

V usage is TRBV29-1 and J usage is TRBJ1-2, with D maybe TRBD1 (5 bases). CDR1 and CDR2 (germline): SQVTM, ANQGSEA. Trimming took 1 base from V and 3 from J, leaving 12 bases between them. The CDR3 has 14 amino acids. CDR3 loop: CSVEVGEGYYGYTF. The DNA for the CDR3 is TGCAGCGTTGAAGTGGGGGAGGGGTACTATGGCTACACCTTC.

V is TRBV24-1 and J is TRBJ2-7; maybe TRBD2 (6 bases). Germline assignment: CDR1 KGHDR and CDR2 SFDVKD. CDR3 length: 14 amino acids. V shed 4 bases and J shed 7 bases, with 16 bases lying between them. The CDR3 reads CATSEHNIGGEQYF. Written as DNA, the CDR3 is TGTGCCACCAGTGAACACAACATCGGGGGAGAGCAGTACTTC.

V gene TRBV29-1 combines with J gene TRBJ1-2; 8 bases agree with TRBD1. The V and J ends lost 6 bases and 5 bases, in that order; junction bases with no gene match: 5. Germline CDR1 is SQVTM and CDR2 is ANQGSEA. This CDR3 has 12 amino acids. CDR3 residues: CSVPTGAYGYTF. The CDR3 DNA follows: TGCAGCGTGCCGACAGGGGCATATGGCTACACCTTC.

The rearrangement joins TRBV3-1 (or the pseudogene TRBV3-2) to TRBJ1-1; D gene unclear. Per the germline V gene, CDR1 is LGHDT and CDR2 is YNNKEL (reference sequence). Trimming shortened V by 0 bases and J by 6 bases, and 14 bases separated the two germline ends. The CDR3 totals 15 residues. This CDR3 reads CASSQDSVRRAEAFF. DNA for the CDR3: TGTGCCAGCAGCCAAGATTCAGTCAGGCGAGCTGAAGCTTTCTTT.

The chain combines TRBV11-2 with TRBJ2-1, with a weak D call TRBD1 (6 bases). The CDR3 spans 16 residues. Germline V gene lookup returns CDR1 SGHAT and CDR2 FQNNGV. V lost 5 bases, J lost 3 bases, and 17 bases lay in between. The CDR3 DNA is TGTGCCAGCAGCCCCAGGGGCAGGGGAGACTACAATGAGCAGTTCTTC. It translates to CASSPRGRGDYNEQFF.

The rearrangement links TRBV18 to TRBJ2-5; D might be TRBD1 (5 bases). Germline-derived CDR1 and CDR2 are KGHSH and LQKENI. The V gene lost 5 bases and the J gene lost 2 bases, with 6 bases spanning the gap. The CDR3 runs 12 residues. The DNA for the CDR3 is TGTGCCAGCTCAAGGGGTCAAGAGACCCAGTACTTC. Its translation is CASSRGQETQYF.